This T cell receptor (beta chain) was captured in a study of blood T cell repertoires in COVID-19. Study in general: The cDNA or gDNA used as material had been derived from T cells, B-cell-depleted T cells, or PBMCs.

TCRdb's table, derived via immunoSEQ multiplex PCR, lists solely in-frame clones and lacks some. This table holds more than 300,000 clones, around 86% found once. CDR3 length: 15 amino acids. With 0 bases removed from V and 3 bases from J, the gap between germline ends came to 9 bases. The V gene's germline CDR1 is SGHAT and CDR2 FQNNGV. The rearrangement uses TRBV11-2 and TRBJ1-5; D is undetermined. Sequencing used peripheral blood. This TCR was sampled from a woman between 45 and 60 years old with acute or convalescent COVID-19. The CDR3 DNA follows: TGTGCCAGCAGCTTAGAGTCGTCCCCCAATCAGCCCCAGCATTTT. Amino acid sequence: CASSLESSPNQPQHF.